Listed here are 5 T cell receptor beta chains from one sample, sequenced in a study of blood T cells in healthy people across ages. With a J-beta primer mix and a sample-barcoded 5' primer, a second PCR ran about 6 to 11 cycles. TCRdb re-called the 5' RACE reads through MiXCR, storing one row per CDR3 protein. Counted here are under 2,000,000 distinct CDR3 sequences, roughly 50% occurring once; the ten biggest clones make up around 2.1%. Material: blood. Every receptor here comes from a woman between 40 and 50 years old in good health.

This clonotype has just a few counts. The rearrangement links TRBV7-2 to TRBJ2-1; D may match TRBD1 or TRBD2 (5 bases each). The germline V and J ends were trimmed by 6 bases and 9 bases, with 15 bases remaining between them. CDR1 is SGHTA and CDR2 is FQGNSA in the germline V gene. The CDR3 spans 13 residues. CDR3 in amino acids: CASSSPGPGEQFF. The CDR3 DNA reads TGTGCCAGCAGTTCCCCGGGACCGGGTGAGCAGTTCTTC. The full variable domain, rest sourced from reference TRBV7-2 and TRBJ2-1, is GAGVSQSPSNKVTEKGKDVELRCDPISGHTALYWYRQSLGQGLEFLIYFQGNSAPDKSGLPSDRFSAERTGGSVSTLTIQRTQQEDSAVYLCASSSPGPGEQFFGPGTRLTVL.

The chain recombines TRBV11-2 with TRBJ2-7; perhaps D is TRBD1 or TRBD2 (6 bases each). CDR3 length: 14 amino acids. Germline V gene lookup returns CDR1 SGHAT and CDR2 FQNNGV. The V and J ends lost 1 base and 5 bases respectively, with 12 bases between them. The CDR3 DNA reads TGTGCCAGCAGCTTAGGATCGGGGGCCCACGAGCAGTACTTC. Its protein is CASSLGSGAHEQYF.

The sample holds a few counts of this clonotype. The chain is built from TRBV6-2 or TRBV6-3 and TRBJ2-1; D uncertain. The germline V and J ends were trimmed by 2 bases and 2 bases, with 13 bases remaining between them. The germline gives CDR1 MNHEY, CDR2 SVGEGT. The CDR3 has 16 residues. The CDR3 DNA reads as TGTGCCAGCAGTTACCCGCCACCGGTGGCCTACAATGAGCAGTTCTTC. This gives the protein CASSYPPPVAYNEQFF.

V and J are TRBV12-3 or TRBV12-4 and TRBJ1-4; D is undetermined. The CDR3 has 15 residues. Trimming took 7 bases from V and 3 from J, leaving 15 bases between them. This CDR3 is CASTFRRRANEKLFF. In DNA form, the CDR3 reads TGTGCCAGCACTTTTCGTAGGCGGGCTAATGAAAAACTGTTTTTT.

At least ten counts were recorded for this clonotype. A much larger clone is a single base away; this may be a read error. The J gene is TRBJ2-5, the V gene TRBV13; weak D call: TRBD1 (6 bases). V lost 6 bases, J lost 2 bases, and 10 bases lay in between. CDR3 length: 13 residues. Germline assignment: CDR1 PRHDT and CDR2 FYEKMQ (reference sequence). Here the CDR3 DNA reads TGTGCCAGCAGTATCGGACAGCAAGAGACCCAGTACTTC. Its translation is CASSIGQQETQYF. The complete variable domain, with remaining parts taken from reference TRBV13 and TRBJ2-5, reads AAGVIQSPRHLIKEKRETATLKCYPIPRHDTVYWYQQGPGQDPQFLISFYEKMQSDKGSIPDRFSAQQFSDYHSELNMSSLELGDSALYFCASSIGQQETQYFGPGTRLLVL.